The next 27 T cell receptor beta chains were all read from a single sample in a study of low-dose radiotherapy and immunotherapy resistance in tumors. Time point described: before trial treatment. With a constant-region primer and a V-primer adapter, TCRs were subjected to 20 to 25 PCR cycles of amplification. From the reads, TCRdb called clonotypes with MiXCR, one entry per CDR3 protein. The sample has approximately 47,000 distinct CDR3 sequences, approximately 12% seen once; the top ten hold approximately 6.2%. The input for sequencing was PBMCs, taken before treatment. These receptors originate from a female donor with ovarian cancer.

At least ten counts were recorded for this clonotype. The chain links TRBV20-1 to TRBJ2-5; D is perhaps TRBD1 or TRBD2 (5 bases each). The CDR3 spans 15 residues. Trimming left V 6 bases short and J 5 bases short, with 22 bases between. The germline gives CDR1 DFQATT, CDR2 SNEGSKA (reference sequence). CDR3 sequence reads: CSAPPGPSGGETQYF. The CDR3 DNA is TGCAGTGCACCGCCGGGGCCATCGGGTGGCGAGACCCAGTACTTC.

This clonotype was seen at least ten times. The genes are TRBV29-1 and TRBJ2-1; no clear D gene. The V end was cut by 5 bases, the J end by 4 bases, with 9 bases between. The CDR3 contains 12 residues. The germline gives CDR1 SQVTM, CDR2 ANQGSEA. The CDR3 nucleotides are TGCAGCGTTAGGGCAGAGTACAATGAGCAGTTCTTC. It translates to CSVRAEYNEQFF.

The chain combines TRBV20-1 with TRBJ2-7; 9 bases are a match to TRBD1. This CDR3 region has 15 residues. V dropped 0 bases and J dropped 6; count of bases not matched to a gene: 9. The germline V gene encodes CDR1 DFQATT and CDR2 SNEGSKA (reference sequence). DNA of the CDR3: TGCAGTGCTAGAGATCCACGACAGGGGGTCTTCGAGCAGTACTTC. Protein product: CSARDPRQGVFEQYF.

This clonotype was seen repeatedly, ten times or more. The J gene is TRBJ2-1, the V gene TRBV5-4, with D possibly being TRBD2 (6 bases). Trimming took 4 bases from V and 7 from J, leaving 12 bases between them. Germline CDR1 reads SGHNT; CDR2 reads YYREEE (reference sequence). This CDR3 is 13 amino acids long. CDR3 protein: CASSQIGGNEQFF. The DNA of the CDR3 is TGTGCCAGCAGCCAAATTGGGGGGAATGAGCAGTTCTTC.

This clonotype was counted at least ten times. The chain is built from TRBV28 and TRBJ2-7, with unresolved D. V dropped 9 bases and J dropped 3 bases, with 15 bases sitting between them. The CDR3 covers 13 residues. Germline assignment: CDR1 MDHEN and CDR2 SYDVKM. The CDR3 sequence is CASTGIPLYEQYF. The CDR3 nucleotides are TGTGCCAGTACTGGCATTCCCCTCTACGAGCAGTACTTC.

In this sample, this clonotype turned up many times. The rearrangement uses TRBV10-3 and TRBJ1-1; 9 nucleotides line up with TRBD1. The germline V gene encodes CDR1 ENHRY and CDR2 SYGVKD. The CDR3 is made up of 18 amino acids. V lost 3 bases to trimming and J lost 0 bases; unmatched junction nucleotides: 11. The CDR3 here is CAISDGPGTGIMNTEAFF. Here the CDR3 DNA reads TGTGCCATCAGTGACGGCCCTGGGACAGGGATCATGAACACTGAAGCTTTCTTT.

There are many counts of this clonotype. This chain connects TRBV28 to TRBJ2-7; 9 bases map to TRBD1. Trimming cost V 3 bases and J 0 bases; bases outside gene matches: 6. Germline V lookup: CDR1 MDHEN, CDR2 SYDVKM. The CDR3 has 16 residues. The CDR3 DNA follows: TGTGCCAGCAGTTTGGCCCGGGACAGGGCCTCCTACGAGCAGTACTTC. This sequence encodes CASSLARDRASYEQYF.

This clonotype was detected ten times or more. The chain joins TRBV5-4 to TRBJ2-1; 8 bases are shared with TRBD2. This CDR3 contains 15 residues. Germline V gene data show CDR1 as SGHNT and CDR2 as YYREEE (reference sequence). V shed 3 bases, J shed 5 bases, and the junction held 7 bases outside the gene matches. The CDR3 protein is CASSWGAGANNEQFF. In DNA form, the CDR3 reads TGTGCCAGCAGCTGGGGAGCGGGAGCTAACAATGAGCAGTTCTTC.

This clonotype was recorded at least ten times. The chain combines TRBV12-3 or TRBV12-4 with TRBJ1-2, with a possible D match to TRBD1 (5 bases). This CDR3 spans 16 amino acids. Trimming left V 2 bases short and J 8 bases short, with 21 bases between. Written as DNA, the CDR3 is TGTGCCAGCAGTTTATTGGGGTCGGGGGGGAGAAGAGGCTACACCTTC. Protein: CASSLLGSGGRRGYTF.

There are many counts of this clonotype. The CDR3: CASSLDSFYGYTF. The CDR3 nucleotides are TGTGCCAGCAGCCTGGACTCCTTTTATGGCTACACCTTC. V and J are TRBV5-4 and TRBJ1-2; no reliable D call. This CDR3 contains 13 residues. Trimming shortened V by 4 bases and J by 5 bases, and 12 bases separated the two germline ends. The germline V gene has CDR1 SGHNT and CDR2 YYREEE (reference sequence).

The rearrangement joins TRBV5-4 to TRBJ2-2; no clear D gene. Germline loops: CDR1 SGHNT, CDR2 YYREEE (reference sequence). This CDR3 comprises 14 residues. With 1 base removed from V and 6 bases from J, the gap between germline ends came to 10 bases. For the CDR3, the DNA is TGTGCCAGCAGCTTGAGTTCAGCCCCCGGGGAGCTGTTTTTT. Translating gives CASSLSSAPGELFF.

This clonotype was detected only a few times. The J gene is TRBJ2-2, the V gene TRBV20-1; 10 positions agree with TRBD2. Trimming took 0 bases from V and 0 from J; bases not matched to a gene: 7. The CDR3 has 18 residues. Germline-derived CDR1 and CDR2 are DFQATT and SNEGSKA (reference sequence). The DNA for the CDR3 is TGCAGTGCTAGAGACCGCTTTGGGACTAGCGCGAACACCGGGGAGCTGTTTTTT. Protein product: CSARDRFGTSANTGELFF.

This clonotype was counted ten times or more. This rearrangement joins TRBV6-2 or TRBV6-3 to TRBJ2-3, with 11 bases identical to TRBD2. CDR3 length: 13 residues. V lost 7 bases, J lost 6 bases, and 3 bases stayed unmatched. Germline lookup yields CDR1 MNHEY and CDR2 SVGEGT. The CDR3 is CASIAGGRDTQYF. The CDR3 nucleotides read TGTGCCAGCATAGCGGGGGGGCGGGATACGCAGTATTTT.

This clonotype was picked up many times. This chain links TRBV20-1 with TRBJ2-1, with TRBD2 identical over 7 bases. J lost 4 bases, V lost 6 bases, and 9 bases had no gene match. The CDR3 sequence is 14 residues long. Germline lookup yields CDR1 DFQATT and CDR2 SNEGSKA (reference sequence). In DNA, the CDR3 is TGCAGTGCCCCAAGCGGGACGGGATACAATGAGCAGTTCTTC. As protein: CSAPSGTGYNEQFF.

This clonotype was seen many times. The J gene is TRBJ1-2, the V gene TRBV29-1, with D unclear. V was cut by 5 bases and J by 3 bases, with 16 bases left in between. The CDR3 is 14 residues long. The germline gives CDR1 SQVTM, CDR2 ANQGSEA. The CDR3 loop reads CSVSGRLTYYGYTF. In nucleotides, the CDR3 is TGCAGCGTTTCGGGCAGGCTCACCTACTATGGCTACACCTTC.

The count of this clonotype is one. The genes are TRBV4-2 and TRBJ2-7, with D tentatively TRBD1 or TRBD2 (8 bases each). V lost 0 bases and J 3 bases, leaving 18 bases between the germline ends. The germline V gene has CDR1 LGHNA and CDR2 YNFKEQ. The CDR3 contains 17 residues. CDR3 DNA sequence: TGTGCCAGCAGCCAAGAAGGGCAGGGGGCGGGGGGCTACGAGCAGTACTTC. It yields the protein CASSQEGQGAGGYEQYF.

This clonotype was seen many times. The chain has TRBV20-1 and TRBJ2-2; the D gene is possibly TRBD1 (6 bases). V dropped 0 bases and J dropped 4 bases, with 9 bases sitting between them. CDR1 is DFQATT, CDR2 SNEGSKA, per germline (reference sequence). The CDR3 extends over 14 amino acids. CDR3 protein: CSAREGGSTGELFF. The CDR3, as DNA: TGCAGTGCTAGAGAAGGGGGTAGCACCGGGGAGCTGTTTTTT.

Points on this clonotype: The DNA is omitted, as the CDR3 cannot be located on it reliably, and the CDR3 follows TCRdb's listing. CDR3 loop: CASTARRTGEKLFFFFF. This chain uses TRBV2 with TRBJ1-4. The CDR3 has 17 amino acids, counting both end residues. CDR1 is SNHLY, CDR2 FYNNEI, per germline.

Ten or more counts support this clonotype. The V and J genes are TRBV30 and TRBJ2-3; 7 nucleotides agree with TRBD2. Trimming took 0 bases from V and 4 from J; bases not matched to a gene: 7. The CDR3 sequence is 15 residues long. The germline V gene has CDR1 GTSNPN and CDR2 SVGIG (reference sequence). The CDR3 DNA is TGTGCCTGGAGTGTAGGCGGGAGCCGTTCAGATACGCAGTATTTT. It translates to CAWSVGGSRSDTQYF.

Ten or more counts support this clonotype. The chain recombines TRBV12-3 or TRBV12-4 with TRBJ2-3; TRBD2 agrees at 12 bases. This CDR3 is 15 amino acids long. The J segment lost 5 bases and the V segment lost 3 bases, leaving 3 bases of the junction unmatched. This chain's CDR3 is CASSFASGGEDTQYF. The CDR3 DNA follows: TGTGCCAGCAGTTTTGCTAGCGGGGGGGAAGATACGCAGTATTTT.

This clonotype was observed many times. The chain combines TRBV29-1 with TRBJ2-1, with D possibly being TRBD1 (6 bases). CDR1 is SQVTM, CDR2 ANQGSEA, per germline. The CDR3 is made up of 15 amino acids. V shed 2 bases and J shed 3 bases, with 14 bases lying between them. CDR3: CSVESTGPHYNEQFF. DNA of the CDR3: TGCAGCGTTGAATCGACAGGTCCCCACTACAATGAGCAGTTCTTC.

At least ten counts were recorded for this clonotype. J is TRBJ2-7 and V is TRBV10-3, with 8 positions matching TRBD2. Germline V lookup: CDR1 ENHRY, CDR2 SYGVKD. After removal of 0 bases from V and 0 bases from J, the junction contained 1 base not matched to a gene. CDR3 length: 15 residues. Here the CDR3 reads CAISESSGSSYEQYF. CDR3 sequence (DNA): TGTGCCATCAGTGAGTCGAGCGGGAGCTCCTACGAGCAGTACTTC.

At least ten counts were recorded for this clonotype. The rearrangement joins TRBV7-9 to TRBJ2-7; 8 nucleotides line up with TRBD1. Germline CDR1 is SEHNR and CDR2 is FQNEAQ (reference sequence). Trimming took 4 bases from V and 3 from J; bases not matched to a gene: 8. This CDR3 has 15 residues. The CDR3 region is CASSSLNDRGYEQYF. CDR3 nucleotide sequence: TGTGCCAGCAGCTCGCTGAATGACAGGGGCTACGAGCAGTACTTC.

This clonotype was observed at least ten times. The chain combines TRBV7-8 with TRBJ1-2; TRBD1 aligns across 7 bases. The CDR3 consists of 13 residues. CDR1 and CDR2 (germline): SGHVS, FQNEAQ. V lost 5 bases and J lost 7; bases outside the gene matches: 7. The CDR3 here is CASSPTGRPGYTF. The CDR3 nucleotides are TGTGCCAGCAGCCCGACAGGGCGCCCTGGCTACACCTTC. Based on the CDR3 plus reference TRBV7-8 and TRBJ1-2, the full variable domain is GAGVSQSPRYKVAKRGQDVALRCDPISGHVSLFWYQQALGQGPEFLTYFQNEAQLDKSGLPSDRFFAERPEGSVSTLKIQRTQQEDSAVYLCASSPTGRPGYTFGSGTRLTVV.

This clonotype was seen ten or more times. The chain uses TRBV20-1 and TRBJ2-7, with D tentatively TRBD1 (5 bases). V shed 3 bases and J shed 3 bases, with 15 bases lying between them. Germline loops: CDR1 DFQATT, CDR2 SNEGSKA (reference sequence). The length of the CDR3 is 14 residues. CDR3 nucleotide sequence: TGCAGTGCTAGGCGAGAACAGGACCTCTACGAGCAGTACTTC. Translating gives CSARREQDLYEQYF.

This clonotype was picked up many times. This sequence joins TRBV28 and TRBJ2-7; D possibly corresponds to TRBD2 (6 bases). The CDR3 contains 14 residues. Germline loops: CDR1 MDHEN, CDR2 SYDVKM. Trimming removed 5 bases from V and 2 bases from J, with 13 bases in between. CDR3 sequence (DNA): TGTGCCAGCAGTGTGCCCCGGGGGACCTACGAGCAGTACTTC. Protein: CASSVPRGTYEQYF.

In its sample, this clonotype was seen many times. This chain links TRBV15 with TRBJ2-2; D is uncertain. Germline CDR1 LNHNV, CDR2 YYDKDF (reference sequence). V was trimmed by 0 bases and J by 2 bases, leaving 10 bases between them. This CDR3 has 16 amino acids. The CDR3 here is CATSRDWAENTGELFF. The CDR3 DNA is TGTGCCACCAGCAGAGATTGGGCGGAAAACACCGGGGAGCTGTTTTTT.